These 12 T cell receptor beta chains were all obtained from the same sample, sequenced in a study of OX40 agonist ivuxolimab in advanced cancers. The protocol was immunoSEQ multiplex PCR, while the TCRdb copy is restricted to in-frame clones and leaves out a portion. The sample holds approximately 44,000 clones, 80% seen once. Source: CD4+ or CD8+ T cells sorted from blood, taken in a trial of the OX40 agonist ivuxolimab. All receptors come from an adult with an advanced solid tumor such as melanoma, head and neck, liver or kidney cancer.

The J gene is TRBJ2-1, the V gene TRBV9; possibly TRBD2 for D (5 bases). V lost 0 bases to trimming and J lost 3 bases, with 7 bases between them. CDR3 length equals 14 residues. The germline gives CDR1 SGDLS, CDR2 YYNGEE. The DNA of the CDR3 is TGTGCCAGCAGCGTAGCGGGGTACTACAATGAGCAGTTCTTC. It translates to CASSVAGYYNEQFF. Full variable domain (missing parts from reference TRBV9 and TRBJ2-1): DSGVTQTPKHLITATGQRVTLRCSPRSGDLSVYWYQQSLDQGLQFLIQYYNGEERAKGNILERFSAQQFPDLHSELNLSSLELGDSALYFCASSVAGYYNEQFFGPGTRLTVL.

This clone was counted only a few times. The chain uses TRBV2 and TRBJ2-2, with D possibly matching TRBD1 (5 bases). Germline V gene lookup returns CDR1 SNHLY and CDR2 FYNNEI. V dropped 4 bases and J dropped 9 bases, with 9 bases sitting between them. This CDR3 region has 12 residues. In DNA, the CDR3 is TGTGCCAGCAGTGTTCAGGGCAGGGAGCTGTTTTTT. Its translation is CASSVQGRELFF.

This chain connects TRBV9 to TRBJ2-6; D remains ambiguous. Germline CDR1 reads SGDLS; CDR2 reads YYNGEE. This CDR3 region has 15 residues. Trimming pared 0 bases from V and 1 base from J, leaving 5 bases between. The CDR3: CASSVGVSGANVLTF. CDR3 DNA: TGTGCCAGCAGCGTAGGAGTATCTGGGGCCAACGTCCTGACTTTC. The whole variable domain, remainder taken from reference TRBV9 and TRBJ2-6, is DSGVTQTPKHLITATGQRVTLRCSPRSGDLSVYWYQQSLDQGLQFLIQYYNGEERAKGNILERFSAQQFPDLHSELNLSSLELGDSALYFCASSVGVSGANVLTFGAGSRLTVL.

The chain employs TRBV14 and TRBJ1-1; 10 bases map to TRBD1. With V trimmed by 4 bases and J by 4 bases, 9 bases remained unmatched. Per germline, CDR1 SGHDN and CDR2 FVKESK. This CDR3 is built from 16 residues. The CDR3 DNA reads TGTGCCAGCAGCCCTGCGGACAGGGGGATGGGCACTGAAGCTTTCTTT. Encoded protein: CASSPADRGMGTEAFF.

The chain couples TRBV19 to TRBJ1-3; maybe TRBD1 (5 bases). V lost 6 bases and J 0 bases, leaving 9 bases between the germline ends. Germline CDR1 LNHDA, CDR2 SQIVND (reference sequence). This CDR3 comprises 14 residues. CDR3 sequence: CASRAGSSGNTIYF. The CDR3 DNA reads TGTGCCAGTAGAGCAGGGAGCTCTGGAAACACCATATATTTT.

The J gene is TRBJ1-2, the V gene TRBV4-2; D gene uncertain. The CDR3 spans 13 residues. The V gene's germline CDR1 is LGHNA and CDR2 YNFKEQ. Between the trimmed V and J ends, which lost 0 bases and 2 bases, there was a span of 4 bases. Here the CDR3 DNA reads TGTGCCAGCAGCCAAGACAGAAACTATGGCTACACCTTC. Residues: CASSQDRNYGYTF.

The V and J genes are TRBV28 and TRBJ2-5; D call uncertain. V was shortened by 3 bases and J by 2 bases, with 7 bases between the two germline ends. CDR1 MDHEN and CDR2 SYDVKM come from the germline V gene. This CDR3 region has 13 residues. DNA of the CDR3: TGTGCCAGCAGTTTGAGGCAGCAAGAGACCCAGTACTTC. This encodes CASSLRQQETQYF.

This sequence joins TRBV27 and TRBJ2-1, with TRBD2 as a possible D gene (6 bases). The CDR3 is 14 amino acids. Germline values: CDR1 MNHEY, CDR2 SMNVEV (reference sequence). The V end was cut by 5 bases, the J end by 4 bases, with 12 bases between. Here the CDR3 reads CASSLRDLYNEQFF. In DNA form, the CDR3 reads TGTGCCAGCAGTCTACGGGACTTATACAATGAGCAGTTCTTC.

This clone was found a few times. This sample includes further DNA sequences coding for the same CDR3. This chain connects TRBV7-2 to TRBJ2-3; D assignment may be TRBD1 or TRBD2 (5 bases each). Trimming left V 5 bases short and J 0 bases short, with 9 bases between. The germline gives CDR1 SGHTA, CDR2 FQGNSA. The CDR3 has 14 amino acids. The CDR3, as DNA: TGTGCCAGCAGCCTCAGGGACAGCACAGATACGCAGTATTTT. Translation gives CASSLRDSTDTQYF.

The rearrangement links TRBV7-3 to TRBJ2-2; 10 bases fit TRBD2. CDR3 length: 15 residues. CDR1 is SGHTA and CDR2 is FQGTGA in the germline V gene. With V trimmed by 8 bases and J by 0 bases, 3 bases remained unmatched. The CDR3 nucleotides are TGTGCCAGCCAACTAGCGGGACCGAACACCGGGGAGCTGTTTTTT. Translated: CASQLAGPNTGELFF.

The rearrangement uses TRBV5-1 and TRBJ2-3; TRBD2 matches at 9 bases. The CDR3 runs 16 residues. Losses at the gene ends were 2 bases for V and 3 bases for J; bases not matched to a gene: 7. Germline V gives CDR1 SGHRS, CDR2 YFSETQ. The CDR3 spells CASSLMGTSPTDTQYF. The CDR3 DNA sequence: TGCGCCAGCAGCTTAATGGGGACTAGCCCTACAGATACGCAGTATTTT.

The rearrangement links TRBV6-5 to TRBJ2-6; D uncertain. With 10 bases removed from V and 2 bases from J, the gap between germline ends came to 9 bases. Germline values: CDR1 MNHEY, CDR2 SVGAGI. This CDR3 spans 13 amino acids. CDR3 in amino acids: CATNRPGANVLTF. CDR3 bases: TGTGCCACTAATAGGCCTGGGGCCAACGTCCTGACTTTC.